The rows below give T cell receptor beta chains drawn from one sample of a study of identical twins. TCRdb independently ran MiXCR on the 5' RACE reads; one entry per CDR3 protein. The sample has about 890,000 distinct CDR3 sequences, about 12% seen once. A further study also used this sample, focusing on yellow fever vaccine responses in identical twins.

The sample comprised PBMCs. The receptors stem from a woman aged 18-29 years in good health. Each CDR3 is given with its conserved first and last residue. The order of the fields is clone size, D gene, J gene, V gene, CDR3 protein, CDR3 DNA. The D gene is left open where the match is weak. Clone size is stated in some rows and not others, as once, few, many or a class when expanded.

NA TRBD2 TRBJ2-1 TRBV14 CASSQRVLAGNYNEQFF TGTGCCAGCAGCCAACGGGTCTTAGCGGGGAACTACAATGAGCAGTTCTTC
NA NA TRBJ2-3 TRBV7-2 CASSSLLRLVPTDTQYF TGTGCCAGCAGCTCCCTATTGAGACTAGTACCCACAGATACGCAGTATTTT
NA NA TRBJ2-6 TRBV28 CASANAGSGANVLTF TGTGCCAGCGCGAACGCCGGCTCTGGGGCCAACGTCCTGACTTTC
NA NA TRBJ2-7 TRBV15 CATSRDKPYEQYF TGTGCCACCAGCAGAGACAAACCCTACGAGCAGTACTTC
NA NA TRBJ2-7 TRBV5-1 CASSPEARGLYEQYF TGCGCCAGCAGCCCGGAGGCCCGCGGCCTCTACGAGCAGTACTTC
NA NA TRBJ2-2 TRBV4-1 CASSQDWPRAGELFF TGCGCCAGCAGCCAAGACTGGCCTAGGGCCGGGGAGCTGTTTTTT
NA TRBD1 TRBJ2-1 TRBV24-1 CATSDLGGTGLEVEQFF TGTGCCACCAGTGATTTGGGGGGGACAGGGCTTGAAGTTGAGCAGTTCTTC
few NA TRBJ2-7 TRBV12-3/TRBV12-4 CASSPRKKGLSGYEQYF TGTGCCAGCAGTCCCCGTAAAAAGGGTCTAAGTGGCTACGAGCAGTACTTC
few TRBD1 TRBJ2-2 TRBV19 CASSIGGTGFAGELFF TGTGCCAGTAGTATTGGGGGGACAGGGTTTGCCGGGGAGCTGTTTTTT
NA TRBD2 TRBJ2-7 TRBV12-3/TRBV12-4 CASSPFPLRLGREGPGEQYF TGTGCCAGCAGTCCCTTTCCACTTCGACTAGGGCGGGAGGGCCCGGGCGAGCAGTACTTC
few TRBD1 TRBJ2-1 TRBV5-5 CASSLFWGQVKGEQFF TGTGCCAGCAGCTTGTTTTGGGGACAGGTAAAGGGGGAGCAGTTCTTC
many NA TRBJ2-2 TRBV6-1 CASSPRGNTGELFF TGTGCCAGCAGTCCTCGGGGGAACACCGGGGAGCTGTTTTTT
few NA TRBJ2-7 TRBV29-1 CSVEEQGHEQYF TGCAGCGTTGAAGAACAGGGCCACGAGCAGTACTTC
NA NA TRBJ2-3 TRBV11-2 CASSLGLTSGTDTQYF TGTGCCAGCAGCTTAGGCCTGACTAGTGGCACAGATACGCAGTATTTT
few NA TRBJ1-6 TRBV5-1 CASSLNESPLHF TGCGCCAGCAGCTTGAATGAATCACCCCTCCACTTT
NA NA TRBJ2-1 TRBV28 CASRGSDINHYNEQFF TGTGCCAGCAGGGGGAGCGATATTAACCACTACAATGAGCAGTTCTTC
many NA TRBJ1-4 TRBV7-9 CASSSGRLFF TGTGCCAGCAGCTCCGGGAGGCTGTTTTTT
few NA TRBJ2-4 TRBV28 CASSLYAGKNIQYF TGTGCCAGCAGTTTATACGCAGGCAAAAACATTCAGTACTTC
few TRBD1 TRBJ1-1 TRBV11-2 CASSSPGGILNTEAFF TGTGCCAGCAGCTCCCCAGGGGGCATCCTGAACACTGAAGCTTTCTTT
few NA TRBJ1-2 TRBV12-3/TRBV12-4 CASSLRDGVGYTF TGTGCCAGCAGTTTAAGGGACGGCGTTGGCTACACCTTC
many TRBD1 TRBJ2-5 TRBV7-8 CASSFGQGKETQYF TGTGCCAGCAGCTTTGGACAGGGAAAAGAGACCCAGTACTTC
NA NA TRBJ1-1 TRBV15 CATSRDLPNTEAFF TGTGCCACCAGCAGAGATCTCCCTAACACTGAAGCTTTCTTT
NA TRBD1 TRBJ2-7 TRBV4-1 CASSNGQAEQYF TGCGCCAGCAGCAACGGACAGGCGGAGCAGTACTTC
NA TRBD2 TRBJ2-7 TRBV6-5 CASSTSTSGGYEQYF TGTGCCAGCAGTACATCGACTAGCGGGGGATACGAGCAGTACTTC
many NA TRBJ2-7 TRBV19 CASSTPGGSSYEQYF TGTGCCAGTAGTACCCCGGGGGGCTCCTCCTACGAGCAGTACTTC
few TRBD1 TRBJ2-1 TRBV5-6 CASSWGQGLNNEQFF TGTGCCAGCAGCTGGGGACAGGGTCTGAACAATGAGCAGTTCTTC
NA NA TRBJ1-2 TRBV10-3 CAIGDRLTSNGYTF TGTGCCATCGGGGACCGGCTGACCTCTAATGGCTACACCTTC
many TRBD2 TRBJ2-1 TRBV12-3/TRBV12-4 CASSPSGISYNEQFF TGTGCCAGCAGTCCTAGCGGGATTTCCTACAATGAGCAGTTCTTC
NA NA TRBJ2-1 TRBV20-1 CSARVIAPVTRNEQFF TGCAGTGCTAGAGTGATAGCGCCCGTCACGCGGAATGAGCAGTTCTTC
NA NA TRBJ1-1 TRBV12-3/TRBV12-4 CASSLSGPEAFF TGTGCCAGCAGTTTAAGTGGGCCTGAAGCTTTCTTT
NA TRBD2 TRBJ2-7 TRBV7-2 CASSFIAGNEQYF TGTGCCAGCAGCTTCATAGCGGGGAACGAGCAGTACTTC
many TRBD1 TRBJ2-5 TRBV6-5 CASSYRGRETQYF TGTGCCAGCAGTTACAGGGGGCGAGAGACCCAGTACTTC
NA NA TRBJ2-7 TRBV24-1 CATSDSGNSYEQYF TGTGCCACCAGTGATTCCGGGAACTCCTACGAGCAGTACTTC
NA TRBD2 TRBJ2-7 TRBV5-1 CASSPGLADTYEQYF TGCGCCAGCAGCCCCGGACTAGCTGATACCTACGAGCAGTACTTC
NA NA TRBJ1-2 TRBV6-5 CASSYSVPGRQGYTF TGTGCCAGCAGTTACTCGGTTCCGGGGCGGCAGGGCTACACCTTC
few TRBD1 TRBJ1-2 TRBV14 CASSQSTGVGGYTF TGTGCCAGCAGCCAATCGACAGGGGTTGGTGGCTACACCTTC
NA TRBD2 TRBJ2-7 TRBV5-6 CASSVGGYEQYF TGTGCCAGCAGCGTCGGGGGGTACGAGCAGTACTTC
NA NA TRBJ2-1 TRBV10-3 CAISNLPNEQFF TGTGCCATCAGCAACCTTCCTAATGAGCAGTTCTTC
few TRBD1 TRBJ2-3 TRBV12-3/TRBV12-4 CASSSGQVQNTDTQYF TGTGCCAGCAGTTCAGGACAGGTGCAGAACACAGATACGCAGTATTTT
few TRBD1 TRBJ2-5 TRBV29-1 CSTGQGAGETQYF TGCAGCACTGGACAGGGGGCAGGGGAGACCCAGTACTTC
few NA TRBJ2-1 TRBV20-1 CSAKTDNEQFF TGCAGTGCCAAAACAGACAATGAGCAGTTCTTC
many TRBD2 TRBJ2-1 TRBV12-3/TRBV12-4 CASSRLAGGSDEQFF TGTGCCAGCAGCCGACTAGCGGGAGGGAGCGATGAGCAGTTCTTC
NA NA TRBJ2-1 TRBV3-1 CASSQDIGNNEQFF TGTGCCAGCAGCCAAGATATAGGTAACAATGAGCAGTTCTTC
NA TRBD1 TRBJ2-3 TRBV12-3/TRBV12-4 CASSPGQGAADTQYF TGTGCCAGCAGCCCGGGACAGGGGGCTGCTGATACGCAGTATTTT
few NA TRBJ2-7 TRBV10-1 CASSDRQTLGAYEQYF TGCGCCAGCAGTGATCGACAGACCCTAGGGGCGTACGAGCAGTACTTC
few TRBD2 TRBJ2-7 TRBV7-6 CASSPGPGLAYEQYF TGTGCCAGCAGCCCGGGCCCGGGACTAGCTTACGAGCAGTACTTC
few NA TRBJ2-5 TRBV7-3 CASSLFPQETQYF TGTGCCAGCAGCTTATTCCCCCAAGAGACCCAGTACTTC
few NA TRBJ2-5 TRBV20-1 CSASLGARETQYF TGCAGTGCTAGTCTGGGGGCGCGGGAGACCCAGTACTTC
NA TRBD2 TRBJ2-1 TRBV25-1 CASSEGTSENNEQFF TGTGCCAGCAGTGAAGGGACTAGCGAAAACAATGAGCAGTTCTTC
NA NA TRBJ1-4 TRBV12-3/TRBV12-4 CASSSDIPRGKLFF TGTGCCAGCAGTTCCGACATACCACGGGGAAAACTGTTTTTT
NA NA TRBJ2-1 TRBV18 CASSSQGSNEQFF TGTGCCAGCTCATCACAGGGATCGAATGAGCAGTTCTTC
few NA TRBJ2-2 TRBV4-1 CASSQDAGERGRAGELFF TGCGCCAGCAGCCAAGATGCGGGGGAGAGGGGGCGAGCCGGGGAGCTGTTTTTT
NA TRBD2 TRBJ2-3 TRBV7-8 CASSLRVAGRRDTQYF TGTGCCAGCAGCTTAAGGGTAGCGGGGAGGCGGGATACGCAGTATTTT
few TRBD2 TRBJ2-5 TRBV4-1 CASSQIAGGGETQYF TGCGCCAGCAGCCAAATAGCGGGAGGGGGAGAGACCCAGTACTTC
few TRBD1 TRBJ2-2 TRBV12-3/TRBV12-4 CASTRTGVNTGELFF TGTGCCAGCACCAGGACAGGGGTGAACACCGGGGAGCTGTTTTTT
NA TRBD2 TRBJ2-1 TRBV6-2/TRBV6-3 CASRRASGISSYNEQFF TGTGCCAGCAGGAGAGCTAGCGGCATCTCCTCCTACAATGAGCAGTTCTTC